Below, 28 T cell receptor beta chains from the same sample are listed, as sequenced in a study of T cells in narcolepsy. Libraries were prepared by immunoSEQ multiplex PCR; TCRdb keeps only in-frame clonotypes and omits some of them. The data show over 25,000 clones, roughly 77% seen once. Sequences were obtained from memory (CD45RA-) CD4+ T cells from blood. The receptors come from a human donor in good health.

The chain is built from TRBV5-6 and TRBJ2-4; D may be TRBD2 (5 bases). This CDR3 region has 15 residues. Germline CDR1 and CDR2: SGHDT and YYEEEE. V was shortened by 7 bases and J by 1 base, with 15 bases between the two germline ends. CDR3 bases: TGTGCCAGCGCCTTTGGCGGGTTGGCCAAAAACATTCAGTACTTC. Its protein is CASAFGGLAKNIQYF.

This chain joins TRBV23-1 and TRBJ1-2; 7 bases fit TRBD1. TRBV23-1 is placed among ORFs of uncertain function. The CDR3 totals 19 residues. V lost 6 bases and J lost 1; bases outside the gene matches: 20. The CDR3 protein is CASSSDTRSRGQDNYGYTF. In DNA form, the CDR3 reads TGCGCCAGCAGCTCCGATACTCGGTCCCGAGGACAGGATAACTATGGCTACACCTTC.

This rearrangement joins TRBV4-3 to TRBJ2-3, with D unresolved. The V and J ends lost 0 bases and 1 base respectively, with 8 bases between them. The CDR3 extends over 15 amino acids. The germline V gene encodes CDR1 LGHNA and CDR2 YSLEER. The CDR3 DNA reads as TGCGCCAGCAGCCAAGACTTCGAAGGCACAGATACGCAGTATTTT. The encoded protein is CASSQDFEGTDTQYF.

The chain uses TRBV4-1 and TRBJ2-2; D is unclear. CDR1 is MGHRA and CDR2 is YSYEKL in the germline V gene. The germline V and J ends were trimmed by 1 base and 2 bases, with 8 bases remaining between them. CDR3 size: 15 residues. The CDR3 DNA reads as TGCGCCAGCAGCCAAGTCGAAACTAACACCGGGGAGCTGTTTTTT. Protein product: CASSQVETNTGELFF.

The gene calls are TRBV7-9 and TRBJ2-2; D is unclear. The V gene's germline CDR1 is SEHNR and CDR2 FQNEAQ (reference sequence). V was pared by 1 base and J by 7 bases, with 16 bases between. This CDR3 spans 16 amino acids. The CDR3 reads CASSLDVGARSGELFF. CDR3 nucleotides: TGTGCCAGCAGCTTAGATGTAGGCGCCCGAAGCGGGGAGCTGTTTTTT.

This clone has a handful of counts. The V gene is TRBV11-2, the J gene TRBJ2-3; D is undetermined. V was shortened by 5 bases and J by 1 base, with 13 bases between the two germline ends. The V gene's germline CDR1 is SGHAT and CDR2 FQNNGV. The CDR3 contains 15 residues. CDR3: CASSAQRTGTDTQYF. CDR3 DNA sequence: TGTGCCAGCAGCGCTCAACGGACCGGCACAGATACGCAGTATTTT.

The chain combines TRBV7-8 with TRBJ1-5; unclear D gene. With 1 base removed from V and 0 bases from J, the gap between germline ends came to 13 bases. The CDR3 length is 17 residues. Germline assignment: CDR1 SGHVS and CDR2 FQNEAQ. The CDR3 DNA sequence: TGTGCCAGCAGCTTAGTGGGAGAGAGGTTTAGCAATCAGCCCCAGCATTTT. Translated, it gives CASSLVGERFSNQPQHF.

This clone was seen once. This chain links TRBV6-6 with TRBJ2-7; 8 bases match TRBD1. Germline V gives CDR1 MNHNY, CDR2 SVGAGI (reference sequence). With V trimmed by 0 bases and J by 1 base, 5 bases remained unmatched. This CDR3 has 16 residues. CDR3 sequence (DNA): TGTGCCAGCAGTTACTCGGGTGGACAGGGTTCCTACGAGCAGTACTTC. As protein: CASSYSGGQGSYEQYF.

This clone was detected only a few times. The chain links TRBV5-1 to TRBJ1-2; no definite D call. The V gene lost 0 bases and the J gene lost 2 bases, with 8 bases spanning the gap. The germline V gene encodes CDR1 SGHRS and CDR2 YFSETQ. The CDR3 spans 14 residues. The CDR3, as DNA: TGCGCCAGCAGCTTGGCACAGAACAACTATGGCTACACCTTC. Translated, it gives CASSLAQNNYGYTF.

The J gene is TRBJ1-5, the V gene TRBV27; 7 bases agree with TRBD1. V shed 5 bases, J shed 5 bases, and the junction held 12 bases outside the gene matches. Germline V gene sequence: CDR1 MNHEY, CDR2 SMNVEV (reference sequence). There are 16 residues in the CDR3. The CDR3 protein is CASSLRQGPSDQPQHF. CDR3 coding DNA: TGTGCCAGCAGTCTAAGACAGGGACCAAGTGATCAGCCCCAGCATTTT.

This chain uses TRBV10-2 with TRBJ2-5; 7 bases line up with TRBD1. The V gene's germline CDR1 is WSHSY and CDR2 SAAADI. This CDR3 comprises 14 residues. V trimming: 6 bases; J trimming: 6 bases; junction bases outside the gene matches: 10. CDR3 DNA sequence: TGCGCCAGCAGCGTACGACAGGGTGCGAAGACCCAGTACTTC. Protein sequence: CASSVRQGAKTQYF.

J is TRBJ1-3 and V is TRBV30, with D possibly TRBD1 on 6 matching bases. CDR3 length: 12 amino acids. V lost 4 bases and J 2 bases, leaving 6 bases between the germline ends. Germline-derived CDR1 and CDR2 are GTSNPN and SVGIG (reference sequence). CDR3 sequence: CAWTGAGNTIYF. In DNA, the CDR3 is TGTGCCTGGACAGGGGCTGGAAACACCATATATTTT. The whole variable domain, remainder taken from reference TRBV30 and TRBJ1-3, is SQTIHQWPATLVQPVGSPLSLECTVEGTSNPNLYWYRQAAGRGLQLLFYSVGIGQISSEVPQNLSASRPQDRQFILSSKKLLLSDSGFYLCAWTGAGNTIYFGEGSWLTVV.

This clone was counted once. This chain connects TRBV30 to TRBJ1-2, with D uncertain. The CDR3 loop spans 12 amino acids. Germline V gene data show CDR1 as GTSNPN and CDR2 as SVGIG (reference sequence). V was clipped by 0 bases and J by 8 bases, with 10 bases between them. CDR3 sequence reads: CAWSVSGRGYTF. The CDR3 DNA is TGTGCCTGGAGTGTATCCGGGAGAGGCTACACCTTC.

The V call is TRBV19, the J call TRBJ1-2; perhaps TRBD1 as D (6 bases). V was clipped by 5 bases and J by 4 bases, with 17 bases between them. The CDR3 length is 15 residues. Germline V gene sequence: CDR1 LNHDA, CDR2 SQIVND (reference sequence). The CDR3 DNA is TGTGCCAGTAGTTCCCACAGGGATAACAGCTATGGCTACACCTTC. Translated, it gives CASSSHRDNSYGYTF.

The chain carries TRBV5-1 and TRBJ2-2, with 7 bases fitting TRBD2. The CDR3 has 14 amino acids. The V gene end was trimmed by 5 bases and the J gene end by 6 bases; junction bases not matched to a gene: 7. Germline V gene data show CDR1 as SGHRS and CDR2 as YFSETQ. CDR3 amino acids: CASRSGGGPGELFF. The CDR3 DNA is TGCGCCAGCAGATCCGGGGGAGGGCCCGGGGAGCTGTTTTTT.

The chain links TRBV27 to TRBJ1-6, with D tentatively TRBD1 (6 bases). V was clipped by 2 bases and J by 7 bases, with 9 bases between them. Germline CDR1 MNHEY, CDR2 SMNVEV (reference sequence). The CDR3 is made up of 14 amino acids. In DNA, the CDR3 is TGTGCCAGCAGTTTACCCAGGGGAAATTCACCCCTCCACTTT. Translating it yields CASSLPRGNSPLHF.

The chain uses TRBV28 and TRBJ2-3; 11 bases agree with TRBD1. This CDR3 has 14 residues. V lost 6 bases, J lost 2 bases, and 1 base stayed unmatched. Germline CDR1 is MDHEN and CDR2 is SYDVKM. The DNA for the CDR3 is TGTGCCAGCAGCGGACAGGGGGCCACAGATACGCAGTATTTT. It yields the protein CASSGQGATDTQYF.

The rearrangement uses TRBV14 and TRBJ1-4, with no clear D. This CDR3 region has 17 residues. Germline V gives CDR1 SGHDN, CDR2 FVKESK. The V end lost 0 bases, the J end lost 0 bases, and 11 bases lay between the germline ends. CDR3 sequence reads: CASSQDVGAATNEKLFF. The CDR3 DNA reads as TGTGCCAGCAGCCAAGATGTGGGAGCCGCAACTAATGAAAAACTGTTTTTT.

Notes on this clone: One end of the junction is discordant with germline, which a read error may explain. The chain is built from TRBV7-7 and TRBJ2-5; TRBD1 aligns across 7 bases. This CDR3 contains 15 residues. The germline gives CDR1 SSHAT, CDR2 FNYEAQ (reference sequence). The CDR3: CASSFQQGPQETQYF. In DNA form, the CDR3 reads TGTGCTAGCAGCTTCCAACAGGGGCCCCAAGAGACCCAGTACTTC.

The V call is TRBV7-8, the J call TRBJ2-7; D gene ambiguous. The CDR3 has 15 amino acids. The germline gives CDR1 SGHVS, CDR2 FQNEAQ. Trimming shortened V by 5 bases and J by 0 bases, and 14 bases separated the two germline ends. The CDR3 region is CASSSRQDISYEQYF. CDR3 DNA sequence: TGTGCCAGCAGCAGCCGACAAGACATCTCCTACGAGCAGTACTTC.

As DNA, the CDR3 is TGTGCCAGCAGCTTACGCAGGGGAGGTGAGACCCAGTACTTC. This gives the protein CASSLRRGGETQYF. The chain has TRBV7-2 and TRBJ2-5; either TRBD1 or TRBD2 may supply D (6 bases each). The ends were cut back, 2 bases at V and 5 bases at J, with 12 bases in the middle. This CDR3 comprises 14 residues. In germline, CDR1 is SGHTA, CDR2 FQGNSA. The full variable domain, in which reference TRBV7-2 and TRBJ2-5 provide the parts outside the CDR3, is GAGVSQSPSNKVTEKGKDVELRCDPISGHTALYWYRQSLGQGLEFLIYFQGNSAPDKSGLPSDRFSAERTGGSVSTLTIQRTQQEDSAVYLCASSLRRGGETQYFGPGTRLLVL.

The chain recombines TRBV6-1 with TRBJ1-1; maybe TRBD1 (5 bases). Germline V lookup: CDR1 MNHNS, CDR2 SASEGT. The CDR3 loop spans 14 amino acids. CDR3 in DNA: TGTGCTGGTGGGGCGAGCACCAGGGCCACTGAAGCTTTCTTT. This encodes CAGGASTRATEAFF.

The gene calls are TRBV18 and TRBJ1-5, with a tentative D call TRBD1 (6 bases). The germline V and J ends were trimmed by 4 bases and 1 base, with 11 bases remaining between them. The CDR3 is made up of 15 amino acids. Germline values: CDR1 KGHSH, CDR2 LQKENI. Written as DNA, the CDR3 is TGTGCCAGCTCACAAGATGGGGGCAGCAATCAGCCCCAGCATTTT. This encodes CASSQDGGSNQPQHF. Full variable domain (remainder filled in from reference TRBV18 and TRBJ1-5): NAGVMQNPRHLVRRRGQEARLRCSPMKGHSHVYWYRQLPEEGLKFMVYLQKENIIDESGMPKERFSAEFPKEGPSILRIQQVVRGDSAAYFCASSQDGGSNQPQHFGDGTRLSIL.

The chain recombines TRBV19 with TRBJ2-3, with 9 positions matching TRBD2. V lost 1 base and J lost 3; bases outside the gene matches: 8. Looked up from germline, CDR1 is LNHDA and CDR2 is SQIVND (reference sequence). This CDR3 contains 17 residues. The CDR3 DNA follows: TGTGCCAGTAGTATAGCGGCTAGCGGGGATCCGACAGATACGCAGTATTTT. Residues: CASSIAASGDPTDTQYF. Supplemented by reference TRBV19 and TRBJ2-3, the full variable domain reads DGGITQSPKYLFRKEGQNVTLSCEQNLNHDAMYWYRQDPGQGLRLIYYSQIVNDFQKGDIAEGYSVSREKKESFPLTVTSAQKNPTAFYLCASSIAASGDPTDTQYFGPGTRLTVL.

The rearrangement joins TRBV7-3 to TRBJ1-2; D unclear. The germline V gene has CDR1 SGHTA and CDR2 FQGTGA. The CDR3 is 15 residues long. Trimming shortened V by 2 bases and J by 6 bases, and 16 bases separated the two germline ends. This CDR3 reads CASSLGHTYDHGYTF. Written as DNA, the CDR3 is TGTGCCAGCAGCTTAGGGCACACCTATGACCATGGCTACACCTTC.

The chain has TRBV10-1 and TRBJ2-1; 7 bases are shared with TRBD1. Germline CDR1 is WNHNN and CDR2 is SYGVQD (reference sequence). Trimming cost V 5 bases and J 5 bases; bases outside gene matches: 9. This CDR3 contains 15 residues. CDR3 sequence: CASSLGSDRNNEQFF. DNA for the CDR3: TGCGCCAGCAGTTTGGGGTCGGACAGGAACAATGAGCAGTTCTTC.

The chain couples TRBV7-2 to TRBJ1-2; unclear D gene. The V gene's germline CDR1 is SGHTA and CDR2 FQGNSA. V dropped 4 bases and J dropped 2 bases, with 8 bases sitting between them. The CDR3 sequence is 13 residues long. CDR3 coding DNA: TGTGCCAGCAGCTCGAAGGAAAACTATGGCTACACCTTC. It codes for CASSSKENYGYTF.

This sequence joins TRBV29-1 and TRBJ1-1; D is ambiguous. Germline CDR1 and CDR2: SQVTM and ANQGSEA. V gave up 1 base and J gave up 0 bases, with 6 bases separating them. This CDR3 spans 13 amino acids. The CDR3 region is CSVEGSLNTEAFF. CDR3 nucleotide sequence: TGCAGCGTTGAAGGGTCTTTGAACACTGAAGCTTTCTTT.